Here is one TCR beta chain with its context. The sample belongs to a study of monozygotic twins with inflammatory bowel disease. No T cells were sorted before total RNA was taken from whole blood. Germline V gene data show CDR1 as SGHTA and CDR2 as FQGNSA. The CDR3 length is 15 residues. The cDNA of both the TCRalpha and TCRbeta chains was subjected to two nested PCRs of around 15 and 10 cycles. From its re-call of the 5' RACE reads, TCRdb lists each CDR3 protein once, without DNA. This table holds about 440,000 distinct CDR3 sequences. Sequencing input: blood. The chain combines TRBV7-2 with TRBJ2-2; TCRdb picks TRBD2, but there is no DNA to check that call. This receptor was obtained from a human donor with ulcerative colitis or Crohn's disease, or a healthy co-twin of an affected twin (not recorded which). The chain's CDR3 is CASSPRGRAAGELFF.